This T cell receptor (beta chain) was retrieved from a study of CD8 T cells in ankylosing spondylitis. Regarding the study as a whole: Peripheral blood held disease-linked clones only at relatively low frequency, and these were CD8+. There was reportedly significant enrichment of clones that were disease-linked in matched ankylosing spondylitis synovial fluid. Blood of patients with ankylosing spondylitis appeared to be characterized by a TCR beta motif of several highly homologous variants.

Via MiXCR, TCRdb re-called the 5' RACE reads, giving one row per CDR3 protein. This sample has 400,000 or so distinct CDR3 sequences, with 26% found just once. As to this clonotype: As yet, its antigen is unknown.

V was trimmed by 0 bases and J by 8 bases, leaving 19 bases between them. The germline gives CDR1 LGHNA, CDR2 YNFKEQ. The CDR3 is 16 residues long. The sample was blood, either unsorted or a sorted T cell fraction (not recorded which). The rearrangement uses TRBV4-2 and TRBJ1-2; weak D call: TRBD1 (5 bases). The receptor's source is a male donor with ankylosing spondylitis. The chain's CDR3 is CASSQEPAGRQWGYTF. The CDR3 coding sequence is TGTGCCAGCAGCCAAGAACCCGCGGGGCGCCAATGGGGCTACACCTTC.